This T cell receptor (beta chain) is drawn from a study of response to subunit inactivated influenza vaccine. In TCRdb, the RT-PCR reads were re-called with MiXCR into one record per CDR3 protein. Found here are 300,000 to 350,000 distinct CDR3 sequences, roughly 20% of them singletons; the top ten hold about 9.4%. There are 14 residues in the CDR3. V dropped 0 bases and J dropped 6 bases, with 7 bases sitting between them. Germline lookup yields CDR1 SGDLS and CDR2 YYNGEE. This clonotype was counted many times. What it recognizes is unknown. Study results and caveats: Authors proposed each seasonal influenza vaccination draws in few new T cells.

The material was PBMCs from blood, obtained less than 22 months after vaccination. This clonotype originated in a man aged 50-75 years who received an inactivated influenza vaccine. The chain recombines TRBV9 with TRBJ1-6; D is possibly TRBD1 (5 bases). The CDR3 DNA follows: TGTGCCAGCAGCGTAGATCAGGGTAATTCACCCCTCCACTTT. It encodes CASSVDQGNSPLHF.